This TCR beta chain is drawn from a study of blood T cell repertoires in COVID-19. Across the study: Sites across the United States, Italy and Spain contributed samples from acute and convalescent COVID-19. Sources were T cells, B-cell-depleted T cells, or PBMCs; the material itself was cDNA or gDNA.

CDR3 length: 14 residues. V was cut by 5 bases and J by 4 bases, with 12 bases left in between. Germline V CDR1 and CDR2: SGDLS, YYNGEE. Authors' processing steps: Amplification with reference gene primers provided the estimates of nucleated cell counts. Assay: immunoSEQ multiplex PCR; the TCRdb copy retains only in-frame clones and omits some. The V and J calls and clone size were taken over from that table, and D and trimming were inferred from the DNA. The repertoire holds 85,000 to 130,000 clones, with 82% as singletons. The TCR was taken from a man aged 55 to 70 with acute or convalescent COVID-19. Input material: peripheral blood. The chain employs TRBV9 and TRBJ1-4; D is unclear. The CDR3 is CASSPTDYNEKLFF. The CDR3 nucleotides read TGTGCCAGCAGTCCTACAGACTATAATGAAAAACTGTTTTTT.